The text below deals with one T cell receptor beta chain. In the PCR, 60 Vbeta and 13 Jbeta primers were used. Using immunoSEQ multiplex PCR, the repertoire was profiled, and TCRdb retains in-frame clones only, with some absent. The profile shows approximately 73,000 clones, 63% of them singletons. This entry is derived from a study of cytomegalovirus exposure and HLA in healthy donors. Germline V CDR1 and CDR2: ENHRY, SYGVKD. The V segment lost 6 bases and the J segment 5 bases; nucleotides outside the gene matches: 6. The CDR3 is made up of 14 amino acids. This receptor was obtained from a young man in good health and CMV-seropositive. Sequenced material: PBMCs. The V call is TRBV10-3, the J call TRBJ2-1; 8 bases align to TRBD2. CDR3 amino acids: CAIRKLADDNEQFF. CDR3 coding DNA: TGTGCCATCAGAAAACTAGCGGATGACAATGAGCAGTTCTTC.